The rows below give T cell receptor beta chains drawn from one sample of a study of post-analysis software for immune sequencing data. TCRdb re-called the PCR reads with MiXCR, one entry per CDR3 protein. In the table there are fewer than 850,000 distinct CDR3 sequences, roughly 30% of which are singletons. Sequenced sample: blood. The origin of the receptors is a girl aged 5 to 17 with multiple sclerosis. CDR3s include the opening cysteine and the closing phenylalanine or tryptophan. D genes are given only for firm matches. Not every row has a clone size; where given, it reads once, few, many or a size class.

j_call clone_size v_call d_call cdr3_length cdr3_aa cdr3_nt
TRBJ2-1 . TRBV29-1 TRBD2 15 CSVVRGTSGKSEQFF TGCAGCGTCGTTAGAGGGACTAGCGGGAAAAGTGAGCAGTTCTTC
TRBJ2-3 . TRBV7-2 TRBD2 19 CASSFTGTSGRAPPDTQYF TGTGCCAGCAGCTTTACCGGGACTAGCGGGAGGGCCCCCCCGGATACGCAGTATTTT
TRBJ2-1 . TRBV20-1 TRBD2 15 CSARDYKRGGGEQFF TGCAGTGCTAGAGATTACAAGCGGGGGGGTGGAGAGCAGTTCTTC
TRBJ2-1 few TRBV27 . 12 CASSFPFQEQFF TGTGCCAGCAGTTTTCCCTTCCAGGAGCAGTTCTTC
TRBJ2-5 few TRBV7-2 . 14 CASSATRTGRGQYF TGTGCCAGCAGCGCGACTAGGACCGGACGCGGGCAGTACTTC
TRBJ2-1 . TRBV7-9 TRBD1 16 CASTMSAGGSYNEQFF TGTGCCAGCACCATGAGTGCAGGGGGCAGCTACAATGAGCAGTTCTTC
TRBJ2-1 . TRBV10-3 TRBD2 16 CAISESSAGGPHGQFF TGTGCCATCAGTGAGTCTTCAGCGGGAGGGCCACATGGGCAGTTCTTC
TRBJ2-3 few TRBV11-2 . 14 CASSLDPAPDTQYF TGTGCCAGCAGCTTAGATCCCGCACCCGATACGCAGTATTTT
TRBJ1-2 many TRBV6-4 . 15 CASSDGFGGISGYTF TGTGCCAGCAGTGACGGTTTTGGGGGAATAAGTGGCTACACCTTC
TRBJ2-7 . TRBV9 TRBD2 14 CASSTGTSGYEQYF TGTGCCAGCAGCACCGGGACTAGCGGCTACGAGCAGTACTTC
TRBJ2-7 . TRBV10-3 TRBD1 15 CAIRRGGTGDYEQYF TGTGCCATCAGGCGGGGAGGGACAGGGGACTACGAGCAGTACTTC
TRBJ2-1 few TRBV5-1 . 17 CASSLARLPSYYNEQFF TGCGCCAGCAGCTTGGCCCGCCTACCATCGTACTACAATGAGCAGTTCTTC
TRBJ1-6 few TRBV29-1 . 14 CSVEIGTPGTPLHF TGCAGCGTTGAGATTGGCACGCCCGGGACACCCCTCCACTTT
TRBJ2-5 many TRBV29-1 TRBD2 14 CSVDRAGARETQYF TGCAGCGTTGATAGGGCGGGAGCTCGAGAGACCCAGTACTTC
TRBJ2-4 . TRBV28 . 15 CAGTETWGAKNIQYF TGTGCCGGCACCGAGACATGGGGAGCCAAAAACATTCAGTACTTC
TRBJ1-1 . TRBV11-2 . 17 CASSQQAHSRSGTEAFF TGTGCCAGCAGCCAACAGGCGCACAGCCGGAGTGGCACTGAAGCTTTCTTT
TRBJ2-5 few TRBV6-1 . 14 CASSEYEGLETQYF TGTGCCAGCAGTGAATACGAGGGGCTGGAGACCCAGTACTTC
TRBJ2-7 . TRBV5-1 TRBD1 14 CASRHEQGTYEQYF TGCGCCAGCAGGCATGAACAGGGGACCTACGAGCAGTACTTC
TRBJ2-7 . TRBV28 . 14 CASTPWDNSYEQYF TGTGCCAGCACCCCCTGGGACAACTCCTACGAGCAGTACTTC
TRBJ1-1 . TRBV15 . 14 CATSRDSMNTEAFF TGTGCCACCAGCAGAGACAGCATGAACACTGAAGCTTTCTTT
TRBJ2-6 . TRBV20-1 TRBD1 16 CSASTGGLSGANVLTF TGCAGTGCTAGCACAGGGGGACTCTCTGGGGCCAACGTCCTGACTTTC
TRBJ2-1 few TRBV20-1 . 19 CSARSPWSRPGSSYNEQFF TGCAGTGCAAGAAGTCCCTGGAGTCGACCGGGTAGCTCCTACAATGAGCAGTTCTTC
TRBJ2-1 . TRBV25-1 TRBD2 12 CATGTTHNEQFF TGTGCCACCGGGACTACCCACAATGAGCAGTTCTTC
TRBJ2-5 . TRBV7-2 . 14 CASSLVGTAETQYF TGTGCCAGCAGCTTAGTAGGGACGGCAGAGACCCAGTACTTC
TRBJ2-3 . TRBV29-1 . 14 CSVAEGGTADTQYF TGCAGCGTTGCTGAAGGAGGAACCGCAGATACGCAGTATTTT
TRBJ2-1 many TRBV4-2 . 12 CASSHLQGGRFF TGTGCCAGCAGCCACCTACAGGGTGGGAGGTTCTTC
TRBJ2-1 . TRBV5-1 TRBD1 15 CASSPRGSEYNEQFF TGCGCCAGCAGCCCCAGGGGGTCCGAGTACAATGAGCAGTTCTTC
TRBJ2-7 few TRBV5-1 TRBD2 20 CASGGKVPSYFLAEPYEQYF TGCGCCAGCGGTGGGAAGGTCCCTTCTTACTTTCTAGCGGAGCCCTACGAGCAGTACTTC
TRBJ2-1 many TRBV20-1 TRBD2 16 CSASLPLLAGVDEQFF TGCAGTGCTAGTCTTCCCCTCCTAGCGGGAGTCGATGAGCAGTTCTTC
TRBJ2-3 few TRBV29-1 TRBD2 14 CSGRGTSAADTQYF TGCAGCGGCAGAGGGACTAGTGCCGCAGATACGCAGTATTTT
TRBJ1-4 . TRBV5-5 TRBD1 19 CASRSLIGTGHTSGEKLFF TGTGCCAGCAGATCATTAATCGGGACAGGCCACACGTCTGGTGAAAAACTGTTTTTT
TRBJ2-1 . TRBV6-2/TRBV6-3 . 16 CASSSNRAISYNEQFF TGTGCCAGCAGTTCAAACAGGGCCATCTCCTACAATGAGCAGTTCTTC
TRBJ2-5 few TRBV5-6 . 15 CASSLLPTTGGEQYF TGTGCCAGCAGCTTGCTCCCGACGACTGGTGGAGAGCAGTACTTC
TRBJ2-2 . TRBV4-1 TRBD2 15 CASTASGTNTGELFF TGCGCCAGCACCGCTAGCGGAACGAACACCGGGGAGCTGTTTTTT
TRBJ2-1 many TRBV29-1 TRBD2 17 CSVEANHRGGRGGEQFF TGCAGCGTTGAAGCCAACCATCGCGGCGGGAGGGGTGGTGAGCAGTTCTTC
TRBJ1-1 few TRBV5-1 . 14 CASSPSGGGTEAFF TGCGCCAGCAGCCCGAGCGGGGGCGGCACTGAAGCTTTCTTT
TRBJ2-1 few TRBV11-2 . 13 CASGRLLGNEQFF TGTGCCAGCGGGAGACTCCTGGGGAATGAGCAGTTCTTC
TRBJ2-1 many TRBV20-1 TRBD2 18 CSARDRWTSGRSRNEQFF TGCAGTGCTAGAGATCGTTGGACTAGCGGGAGATCGAGGAATGAGCAGTTCTTC
TRBJ2-1 . TRBV2 . 14 CASRGDTRYNEQFF TGTGCCAGCAGGGGGGACACCCGCTACAATGAGCAGTTCTTC
TRBJ1-1 . TRBV9 . 13 CASSANSLTEAFF TGTGCCAGCAGCGCAAACAGCCTCACTGAAGCTTTCTTT
TRBJ2-5 many TRBV28 TRBD1 15 CASSYTGARQETQYF TGTGCCAGCAGTTATACAGGGGCGCGCCAAGAGACCCAGTACTTC
TRBJ2-1 . TRBV11-2 . 15 CASSLRGPTAHEQFF TGTGCCAGCAGTCTTCGGGGGCCCACGGCCCATGAGCAGTTCTTC
TRBJ1-1 . TRBV4-1 . 16 CASSQVAGTLNTEAFF TGCGCCAGCAGCCAAGTCGCAGGGACGCTGAACACTGAAGCTTTCTTT
TRBJ2-5 . TRBV20-1 . 14 CSARMPEGRETQYF TGCAGTGCTAGGATGCCCGAGGGCCGCGAGACCCAGTACTTC
TRBJ2-1 . TRBV7-2 . 13 CASSPPHHYEQFF TGTGCCAGCAGCCCACCCCATCACTACGAGCAGTTCTTC
TRBJ2-5 few TRBV7-2 . 16 CASSLVGVPLPETQYF TGTGCCAGCAGCTTAGTTGGGGTACCCCTCCCGGAGACCCAGTACTTC
TRBJ2-7 few TRBV29-1 TRBD2 15 CSALTPGTSGYEQYF TGCAGCGCCCTCACACCGGGGACTAGCGGCTACGAGCAGTACTTC
TRBJ1-2 few TRBV10-3 . 16 CAISETQMGGSSFNTF TGTGCCATCAGTGAGACCCAGATGGGAGGGAGTAGTTTCAACACCTTC
TRBJ2-7 . TRBV28 . 16 CASSSPWYGQFYEQYF TGTGCCAGCAGTTCTCCTTGGTACGGACAGTTCTACGAGCAGTACTTC
TRBJ1-2 . TRBV20-1 TRBD1 15 CSAREGRGLGYGYTF TGCAGTGCTAGAGAGGGTAGGGGGCTGGGCTATGGCTACACCTTC
TRBJ1-1 . TRBV5-1 . 15 CASSPGRGLNTEAFF TGCGCCAGCAGCCCAGGGAGGGGTCTTAACACTGAAGCTTTCTTT
TRBJ2-1 once TRBV20-1 . 14 CSAAKSQYNVEQCF TGCAGTGCCGCCAAATCCCAATACAATGTCGAGCAGTGCTTC